This T cell receptor beta chain was recorded in a study of blood T cells in healthy people across ages. Isolation per sample recovered at least 6 million PBMCs. The use of a sample-barcoded 5' primer and a J-beta primer mix characterized a second PCR of roughly 7 to 11 cycles. The template-switch adaptor was a 5' adaptor with 12 random nucleotides. It tagged each cDNA molecule. TCRdb fed the 5' RACE reads into MiXCR, producing one record per CDR3 protein. The sample yields about 1.6 million distinct CDR3 sequences, about 31% seen once. Study-wide results and limits: Estimates based on one million T cells were treated as lower bounds.

On this clonotype: Its antigen is not known.

V gave up 4 bases and J gave up 4 bases, with 14 bases separating them. Germline lookup yields CDR1 MDHEN and CDR2 SYDVKM. The CDR3 runs 15 residues. This TCR was sampled from a young woman in good health. The sequenced material came from blood. V gene TRBV28 combines with J gene TRBJ1-5, with D perhaps matching TRBD1 (6 bases). The CDR3 sequence is CASSSTTGQNQPQHF. CDR3 DNA: TGTGCCAGCAGTTCTACCACAGGGCAAAATCAGCCCCAGCATTTT.